The 15 T cell receptor beta chains presented below share a single source sample, sequenced in a study of sequential checkpoint blockade in melanoma. Assay used: immunoSEQ multiplex PCR; TCRdb lists only in-frame clones, some missing. The table records more than 5,500 clones, roughly a fifth of them present only once. The treatment here: randomized to nivolumab then ipilimumab (arm A) or the reverse (arm B). Source: tumor tissue (inferred from file names), taken from a patient given nivolumab and ipilimumab in sequence. These receptors came from a human donor with melanoma.

Many counts were recorded for this clone. The rearrangement links TRBV11-3 to TRBJ1-1; a weak D match, TRBD1 (5 bases). Germline V gene lookup returns CDR1 SGHNT and CDR2 YENEEA. The CDR3 length is 14 residues. The V gene lost 2 bases and the J gene lost 5 bases, with 12 bases spanning the gap. CDR3 DNA: TGTGCCAGCAGCTTATGGCTGGGGGGGACTGAAGCTTTCTTT. Translating it yields CASSLWLGGTEAFF.

Sample share makes this clone medium-sized. The rearrangement links TRBV11-3 to TRBJ2-2; a weak D match, TRBD2 (5 bases). The CDR3 covers 15 residues. The germline V and J ends were trimmed by 4 bases and 0 bases, with 9 bases remaining between them. The V gene's germline CDR1 is SGHNT and CDR2 YENEEA. The chain's CDR3 is CASSSRASNTGELFF. For the CDR3, the DNA is TGTGCCAGCAGCTCGAGGGCCTCGAACACCGGGGAGCTGTTTTTT.

The chain uses TRBV11-3 and TRBJ2-5; perhaps D is TRBD1 or TRBD2 (6 bases each). The germline V gene encodes CDR1 SGHNT and CDR2 YENEEA. The CDR3 runs 18 residues. V lost 1 base, J lost 1 base, and 19 bases lay in between. CDR3: CASSLGWRGGKLQETQYF. In DNA form, the CDR3 reads TGTGCCAGCAGCTTAGGATGGAGAGGGGGGAAACTCCAAGAGACCCAGTACTTC.

The sample holds many counts of this clone. This rearrangement joins TRBV7-6 to TRBJ2-7; 7 bases align to TRBD2. The ends lost 1 base at V and 0 bases at J; junction bases unmatched: 6. Germline assignment: CDR1 SGHVS and CDR2 FNYEAQ. This CDR3 spans 16 amino acids. CDR3 DNA sequence: TGTGCCAGCAGCTTAGGCATAGCGGGTTCCTCCTACGAGCAGTACTTC. Amino acids: CASSLGIAGSSYEQYF.

The sample holds a few counts of this clone. V is TRBV28 and J is TRBJ2-1, with D perhaps matching TRBD1 (6 bases). Trimming removed 3 bases at V and 4 bases at J, with 13 bases between. CDR1 and CDR2 from the germline V gene are MDHEN and SYDVKM. CDR3 size: 15 residues. CDR3 in amino acids: CASSLTRTEYNEQFF. DNA for the CDR3: TGTGCCAGCAGTTTGACGCGGACAGAGTACAATGAGCAGTTCTTC.

This clone was seen only a few times. This chain links TRBV6-8 with TRBJ1-1, with a possible D match to TRBD1 (5 bases). Germline V gives CDR1 MNHGY, CDR2 SAAAGT. The CDR3 totals 17 residues. Trimming took 5 bases from V and 4 from J, leaving 23 bases between them. CDR3 sequence (DNA): TGTGCCAGCAGTAGGAATGAGCAGGGAATTTGGGGCACTGAAGCTTTCTTT. Its protein is CASSRNEQGIWGTEAFF.

The sample holds a few counts of this clone. The V gene is TRBV11-3, the J gene TRBJ2-1, with TRBD2 matching over 11 bases. This CDR3 has 16 residues. V shed 4 bases, J shed 7 bases, and the junction held 9 bases outside the gene matches. Germline V gene sequence: CDR1 SGHNT, CDR2 YENEEA. This CDR3 reads CASSYSTSGTSNEQFF. CDR3 bases: TGTGCCAGCAGCTATTCGACTAGCGGGACCTCTAATGAGCAGTTCTTC.

Judged by abundance, this clone is medium-sized (0.01 to 0.1%). The chain employs TRBV19 and TRBJ2-1; TRBD2 might be the D (5 bases). Trimming pared 1 base from V and 7 bases from J, leaving 20 bases between. The CDR3 extends over 17 amino acids. CDR1 is LNHDA and CDR2 is SQIVND in the germline V gene (reference sequence). The CDR3 DNA reads as TGTGCCAGTAGTATAGGGTCAGATTCCGGGGATGGGAATGAGCAGTTCTTC. It translates to CASSIGSDSGDGNEQFF.

The chain has TRBV19 and TRBJ2-3; TRBD1 matches 7 bases. Trimming cost V 6 bases and J 1 base; bases outside gene matches: 1. Looked up from germline, CDR1 is LNHDA and CDR2 is SQIVND (reference sequence). This CDR3 spans 13 amino acids. As DNA, the CDR3 is TGTGCCAGTAGAACAGGGGGCACAGATACGCAGTATTTT. Translating gives CASRTGGTDTQYF.

This clone is termed medium-sized. The same CDR3 can be traced to other DNA sequences in this sample. This chain uses TRBV11-3 with TRBJ2-3; 11 bases agree with TRBD2. J gave up 4 bases and V 2 bases, and 2 bases lay outside the gene matches. The CDR3 is made up of 15 amino acids. Per the germline V gene, CDR1 is SGHNT and CDR2 is YENEEA. CDR3 in DNA: TGTGCCAGCAGCTTATTAGCGGGGGGGCCAGATACGCAGTATTTT. It translates to CASSLLAGGPDTQYF. Together with reference TRBV11-3 and TRBJ2-3, the CDR3 gives the full variable domain: EAGVVQSPRYKIIEKKQPVAFWCNPISGHNTLYWYLQNLGQGPELLIRYENEEAVDDSQLPKDRFSAERLKGVDSTLKIQPAELGDSAVYLCASSLLAGGPDTQYFGPGTRLTVL.

This chain links TRBV1 with TRBJ1-2. TRBV1 is designated a pseudogene. The CDR3 covers 16 residues. CDR3: CASSQDWGGILYGYTF. In DNA form, the CDR3 reads TGCGCCAGCAGCCAAGATTGGGGGGGCATACTCTATGGCTACACCTTC.

By share of the sample, this clone is medium-sized. This chain joins TRBV11-3 and TRBJ2-1; 7 nucleotides match TRBD2. Germline lookup yields CDR1 SGHNT and CDR2 YENEEA. There are 16 residues in the CDR3. V was pared by 1 base and J by 9 bases, with 12 bases of the junction left unmatched. CDR3: CASSLGSSGARSEQFF. DNA for the CDR3: TGTGCCAGCAGCTTAGGGTCCAGCGGGGCCCGCTCTGAGCAGTTCTTC.

The J gene is TRBJ1-4, the V gene TRBV28, with a tentative D call TRBD1 (5 bases). This CDR3 spans 13 amino acids. From germline, CDR1 is MDHEN and CDR2 SYDVKM. Trimming removed 5 bases from V and 8 bases from J, with 12 bases in between. The CDR3 here is CASSNGGEEKLFF. In DNA, the CDR3 is TGTGCCAGCAGTAATGGGGGTGAAGAAAAACTGTTTTTT.

The chain has TRBV18 and TRBJ2-5; a weak D match, TRBD2 (6 bases). This CDR3 contains 14 residues. CDR1 KGHSH and CDR2 LQKENI come from the germline V gene. Trimming cost V 0 bases and J 1 base, with 6 bases left between them. CDR3 residues: CASSPPSGQETQYF. CDR3 nucleotide sequence: TGTGCCAGCTCACCACCTAGCGGCCAAGAGACCCAGTACTTC.

Sample share makes this clone medium-sized (0.01 to 0.1%). The CDR3 sequence: CASSVDRSEQFF. CDR3 sequence (DNA): TGTGCCAGCAGCGTTGACAGGTCTGAGCAGTTCTTC. The rearrangement links TRBV9 to TRBJ2-1, with D tentatively TRBD1 (6 bases). Germline values: CDR1 SGDLS, CDR2 YYNGEE. CDR3 length: 12 amino acids. V lost 2 bases, J lost 9 bases, and 9 bases lay in between.